Listed here are 7 T cell receptor beta chains from one sample, sequenced in a study of cytomegalovirus exposure and HLA in healthy donors. The PCR had 60 Vbeta and 13 Jbeta primers. The protocol was immunoSEQ multiplex PCR, while the TCRdb copy is restricted to in-frame clones and leaves out a portion. The data hold 99,000 or so clones, with around 73% observed a single time. The specimen was PBMCs. The receptors were sampled from a middle-aged woman in good health and CMV-seronegative.

The rearrangement joins TRBV19 to TRBJ1-3; no definite D call. CDR3 length: 13 amino acids. Germline V CDR1 and CDR2: LNHDA, SQIVND (reference sequence). With 6 bases removed from V and 7 bases from J, the gap between germline ends came to 13 bases. In DNA, the CDR3 is TGTGCCAGTAGCCCGGACTTAGGGAACACCATATATTTT. It codes for CASSPDLGNTIYF.

The rearrangement links TRBV28 to TRBJ2-2; TRBD2 matches 9 bases. Germline values: CDR1 MDHEN, CDR2 SYDVKM. This CDR3 is built from 16 residues. J gave up 10 bases and V 3 bases, and 12 bases lay outside the gene matches. CDR3 loop: CASSLRAGGWEEELFF. The CDR3 region has the DNA TGTGCCAGCAGTTTGAGAGCGGGAGGTTGGGAAGAGGAGCTGTTTTTT.

This chain uses TRBV28 with TRBJ1-1; possible D gene TRBD1, 5 bases. Germline V lookup: CDR1 MDHEN, CDR2 SYDVKM. This CDR3 is 15 amino acids long. V lost 3 bases and J 1 base, leaving 12 bases between the germline ends. CDR3 DNA: TGTGCCAGCAGTTTGGGAGGGGCTCGGAACACTGAAGCTTTCTTT. It is translated as CASSLGGARNTEAFF.

The chain uses TRBV27 and TRBJ2-1, with 11 nucleotides matching TRBD2. The V segment lost 6 bases and the J segment 5 bases; nucleotides outside the gene matches: 6. This CDR3 comprises 15 residues. Germline lookup yields CDR1 MNHEY and CDR2 SMNVEV (reference sequence). Written as DNA, the CDR3 is TGTGCCAGCAGCTCCGGGACTAGCGGTAACAATGAGCAGTTCTTC. Residues: CASSSGTSGNNEQFF.

The chain joins TRBV19 to TRBJ2-2; possibly TRBD2 for D (6 bases). Trimming pared 4 bases from V and 5 bases from J, leaving 17 bases between. Germline CDR1 reads LNHDA; CDR2 reads SQIVND (reference sequence). The CDR3 contains 16 residues. The CDR3 reads CASSTAPREFTGELFF. The CDR3 nucleotides read TGTGCCAGTAGTACCGCCCCCCGGGAGTTTACCGGGGAGCTGTTTTTT.

The rearrangement links TRBV18 to TRBJ2-7; 11 nucleotides line up with TRBD2. The CDR3 consists of 15 residues. J was trimmed by 7 bases and V by 1 base; bases with no gene match: 6. In germline, CDR1 is KGHSH, CDR2 LQKENI. CDR3 residues: CASSPRGLAGFEQYF. The DNA for the CDR3 is TGTGCCAGCTCACCACGTGGACTAGCGGGTTTTGAGCAGTACTTC. Combining the CDR3 with reference TRBV18 and TRBJ2-7 gives the whole variable domain NAGVMQNPRHLVRRRGQEARLRCSPMKGHSHVYWYRQLPEEGLKFMVYLQKENIIDESGMPKERFSAEFPKEGPSILRIQQVVRGDSAAYFCASSPRGLAGFEQYFGPGTRLTVT.

This clone was counted a few times. V is TRBV2 and J is TRBJ2-3, with 11 nucleotides matching TRBD2. The CDR3 covers 13 residues. The V gene end was trimmed by 7 bases and the J gene end by 11 bases; junction bases not matched to a gene: 8. Looked up from germline, CDR1 is SNHLY and CDR2 is FYNNEI. This chain's CDR3 is CASIGLAGTRQYF. The CDR3 bases are TGTGCCAGCATTGGACTAGCGGGCACGAGGCAGTATTTT.